These T cell receptor beta chains were read from a single sample in a study of cytomegalovirus exposure and HLA in healthy donors. Using immunoSEQ multiplex PCR, the repertoire was profiled, and TCRdb retains in-frame clones only, with some absent. The data show 200,000 or so clones, around 76% seen once. The specimen sequenced was PBMCs. The receptor set was obtained from a man between 18 and 35 years old in good health and CMV-seronegative. Each CDR3 is given with its conserved first and last residue. A D gene is named only where the DNA matches it firmly. Clone size is not always given. Where it is, it says once, few, many or a class for expanded clones.

j_gene,v_gene,abundance,d_gene,CDR3nt,CDR3aa
TRBJ2-1,TRBV6-5,.,TRBD2,TGTGCCAGCATCCCAGGGACTAGCGGAAACAATGAGCAGTTCTTC,CASIPGTSGNNEQFF
TRBJ2-5,TRBV29-1,.,.,TGCAGCGTTGAAGATGTCGGCAGGTCGGGGGAGACCCAGTACTTC,CSVEDVGRSGETQYF
TRBJ1-4,TRBV27,.,TRBD1,TGTGCCAGCAGTTTAGCAGGGGGCGAAAAACTGTTTTTT,CASSLAGGEKLFF
TRBJ2-1,TRBV7-7,.,TRBD2,TGTGCTAGCAGCTTTAGCGGGAGAGGGGATGAGCAGTTCTTC,CASSFSGRGDEQFF
TRBJ2-1,TRBV11-2,.,.,TGTGCCAGCAGCAAGAGCGGAAATAGGAATGAGCAGTTCTTC,CASSKSGNRNEQFF
TRBJ1-1,TRBV25-1,few,.,TGTGCCAGCAGCTCGATGGGGGGGGACACTGAAGCTTTCTTT,CASSSMGGDTEAFF
TRBJ1-4,TRBV9,.,TRBD1,TGTGCCAGCAGCCCCCGAGACAGGGCAAATGAAAAACTGTTTTTT,CASSPRDRANEKLFF
TRBJ2-7,TRBV30,.,.,TGTGCCTGGACCCCGGGGGCGGGGGTCCCCTACGAGCAGTACTTC,CAWTPGAGVPYEQYF
TRBJ2-1,TRBV11-3,.,TRBD2,TGTGCCAGCAGCTTAGGCGGGAGCTCCTACAATGAGCAGTTCTTC,CASSLGGSSYNEQFF
TRBJ2-5,TRBV2,few,TRBD1,TGTGCCAGCAGGGGACAGGGGGCGCCCCAAGAGACCCAGTACTTC,CASRGQGAPQETQYF
TRBJ1-1,TRBV20-1,.,.,TGCAGTGCTAGAGCTCAGATCGAAGCTTTCTTT,CSARAQIEAFF
TRBJ2-7,TRBV30,.,.,TGTGCCTGGAAATTGGGGCCATCAACCTACGAGCAGTACTTC,CAWKLGPSTYEQYF
TRBJ1-2,TRBV5-1,.,TRBD1,TGCGCCAGCAGCTTGTCAGGACAGGGGGCGGATGGCTACACCTTC,CASSLSGQGADGYTF
TRBJ1-4,TRBV19,few,TRBD1,TGTGCCAGTAGTACGGGACAGACTAATGAAAAACTGTTTTTT,CASSTGQTNEKLFF
TRBJ2-3,TRBV5-4,.,.,TGTGCCAGCAGCTTAGGGCCTCGGGGAACTGATACGCAGTATTTT,CASSLGPRGTDTQYF
TRBJ2-2,TRBV7-7,.,.,TGTGCTAGCAGCTTAGCCGGCGGGGAGCTGTTTTTT,CASSLAGGELFF
TRBJ1-3,TRBV27,.,.,TGTGCCAGCAGTCCTCAAACAGGTCCTGGAAACACCATATATTTT,CASSPQTGPGNTIYF
TRBJ2-5,TRBV19,.,TRBD1,TGTGCCAGTAGGGACAGGGGACAAGAGACCCAGTACTTC,CASRDRGQETQYF
TRBJ1-4,TRBV19,few,TRBD1,TGTGCCAGTAGTATAAATGGACAGGGTGCAACTAATGAAAAACTGTTTTTT,CASSINGQGATNEKLFF
TRBJ1-1,TRBV2,few,.,TGTGCCAGCCTGGCAGGGGAGTATAGCACTGAAGCTTTCTTT,CASLAGEYSTEAFF
TRBJ2-1,TRBV7-7,.,.,TGTGCTAGCAGCCAAGGGGTGGGTGAGCAGTTCTTC,CASSQGVGEQFF
TRBJ2-7,TRBV2,.,.,TGTGCCAGCGGAGAGAACAGGGCAAAACTCGAGCAGTACTTC,CASGENRAKLEQYF
TRBJ2-1,TRBV5-1,few,TRBD2,TGCGCCAGCAGCTCGGGACTAGCGGGAGTTAATGAGCAGTTCTTC,CASSSGLAGVNEQFF
TRBJ2-1,TRBV5-6,once,.,TGTGCCAGCAGCTTGGTTACACAGGAGCGAAATGAGCAGTTCTTC,CASSLVTQERNEQFF
TRBJ2-1,TRBV28,.,.,TGTGCCAGCATAGCAGCATCTAGCTCCTACAATGAGCAGTTCTTC,CASIAASSSYNEQFF
TRBJ2-5,TRBV19,.,TRBD1,TGTGCCAGCTCCGGGACAGGGGTTGAGACCCAGTACTTC,CASSGTGVETQYF
TRBJ1-1,TRBV6-1,.,TRBD1,TGTGCCAGCAGTGGTCGGTGGGGCCGGGACAGGATTGGGACCACTGAAGCTTTCTTT,CASSGRWGRDRIGTTEAFF
TRBJ2-7,TRBV6-5,once,TRBD1,TGTGCCAGCAGTTACTCGTGGACAGGGGGCTACGAGCAGTACTTC,CASSYSWTGGYEQYF
TRBJ2-7,TRBV6-5,.,.,TGTGCCAGCAGTTACTCGCGAGATCGGGTCTCCGAGCAGTACTTC,CASSYSRDRVSEQYF
TRBJ2-6,TRBV19,few,.,TGTGCCAGTAGTATAGCCAGGGGAGCTGGGGCCAACGTCCTGACTTTC,CASSIARGAGANVLTF